One T cell receptor beta chain is described in this entry. The sample comes from a study of blood T cell repertoires in COVID-19. The overall study: The samples span acute and convalescent COVID-19 from the United States, Italy and Spain. T cells, B-cell-depleted T cells, or PBMCs provided the cDNA or gDNA that served as material.

Per the authors' pipeline: The assay estimated nucleated cells by amplifying reference gene primers. Clones were read by immunoSEQ multiplex PCR, and TCRdb kept only the in-frame ones, dropping some. The V and J calls and clone size were taken over from that table, and D and trimming were inferred from the DNA. The data show hundreds of thousands of clones, 80% to 90% seen once. Sequencing input: peripheral blood. This clonotype originated in a woman between 35 and 50 years old who had recovered from COVID-19.

CDR3 protein: CASSSPLTEAFF. CDR3 in DNA: TGTGCCAGCAGTTCCCCCCTGACTGAAGCTTTCTTT. The chain couples TRBV28 to TRBJ1-1; D not certain. The V gene lost 4 bases and the J gene lost 5 bases, with 8 bases spanning the gap. The CDR3 extends over 12 amino acids. The germline V gene has CDR1 MDHEN and CDR2 SYDVKM.